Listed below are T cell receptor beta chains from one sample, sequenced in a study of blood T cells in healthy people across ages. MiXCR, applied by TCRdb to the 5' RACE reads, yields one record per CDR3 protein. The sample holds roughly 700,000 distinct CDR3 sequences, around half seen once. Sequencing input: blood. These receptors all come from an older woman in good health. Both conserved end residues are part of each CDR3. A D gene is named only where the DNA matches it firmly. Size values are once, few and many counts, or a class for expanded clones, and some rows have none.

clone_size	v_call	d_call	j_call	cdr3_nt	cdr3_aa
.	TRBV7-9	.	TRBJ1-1	TGTGCCAGCAGCTCCCAGGACAGGAACACTGAAGCTTTCTTT	CASSSQDRNTEAFF
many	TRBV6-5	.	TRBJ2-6	TGTGCCAGCAGTTACAACGGGGTTGGGGCCAACGTCCTGACTTTC	CASSYNGVGANVLTF
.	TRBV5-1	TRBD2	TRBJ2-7	TGCGCCAGCAGCTCCGGGGGGAAGTTAATGAGAGAAGTCTCCTACGAGCAGTACTTC	CASSSGGKLMREVSYEQYF
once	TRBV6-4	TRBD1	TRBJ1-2	TGTGCCAGCAAATATGTGTGGTGGGACAGGGAAGGCTACACCTTC	CASKYVWWDREGYTF
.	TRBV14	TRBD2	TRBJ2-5	TGTGCCAGCAGCCTATTGGGACTAGCGGGAGATAATGAGCAGTACTTC	CASSLLGLAGDNEQYF
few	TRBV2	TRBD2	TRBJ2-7	TGTGCCAGCGAGGCGGGAGAAGCCTACGAGCAGTACTTC	CASEAGEAYEQYF
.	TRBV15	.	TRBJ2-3	TGTGCCACCAGCAGAGACCGAGGGGGAGGCACAGATACGCAGTATTTT	CATSRDRGGGTDTQYF
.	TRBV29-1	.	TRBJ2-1	TGCAGCGTTGATATGTGGTTTGAGGGGAGAGAGCAGTTCTTC	CSVDMWFEGREQFF
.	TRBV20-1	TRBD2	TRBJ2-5	TGCAGTGCTAGGGGACTAGCGGAACAAGAGACCCAGTACTTC	CSARGLAEQETQYF
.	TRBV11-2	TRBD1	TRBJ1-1	TGTGCCAGCAGCTGGACAGGGTCGACGAACACTGAAGCTTTCTTT	CASSWTGSTNTEAFF
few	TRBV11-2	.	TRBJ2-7	TGTGCCAGCAGCTTAGCCGGGGGACAAAGCTACGAGCAGTACTTC	CASSLAGGQSYEQYF
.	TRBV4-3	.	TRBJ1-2	TGCGCCAGCAGCCCAACCGGGACCCCCCTGGGCAACTATGGCTACACCTTC	CASSPTGTPLGNYGYTF
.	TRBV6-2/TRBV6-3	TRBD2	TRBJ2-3	TGTGCCAGTCAAACTGAAGCGGGGGATACGCAGTATTTT	CASQTEAGDTQYF
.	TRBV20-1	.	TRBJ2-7	TGCAGTGTCCACGGGGACACGGAAACTTACGAGCAGTACTTC	CSVHGDTETYEQYF
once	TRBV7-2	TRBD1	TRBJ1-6	TGTGCCAGCAGCAACGGGGCAGGGGGAACCTATAATTCACCCCTCCACTTT	CASSNGAGGTYNSPLHF
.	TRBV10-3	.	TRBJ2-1	TGTGCCATCAGTGAGTCGTTCGGGAATCAGCCCCAGCAGTTCTTC	CAISESFGNQPQQFF
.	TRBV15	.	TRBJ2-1	TGTGCCACCAGCAGAGAGTCGGGAGCTCACAATGAGCAGTTCTTC	CATSRESGAHNEQFF
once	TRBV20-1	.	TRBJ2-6	TGCAGTGCTAGAGATTTTGGAGGAGCAGGGGCCAACGTCCTGACTTTC	CSARDFGGAGANVLTF
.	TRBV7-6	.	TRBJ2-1	TGTGCCAGCAGCCGCTATTCTAATGAGCAGTTCTTC	CASSRYSNEQFF
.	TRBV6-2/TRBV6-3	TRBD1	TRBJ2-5	TGTGCCAGCAGTTGGGACAGGGGGCTTGAGACCCAGTACTTC	CASSWDRGLETQYF
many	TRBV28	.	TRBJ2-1	TGTGCCAGCAGTTCCCTCCCAGGAGGGGCGCGGAATGAGCAGTTCTTC	CASSSLPGGARNEQFF
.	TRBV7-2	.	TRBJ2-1	TGTGCCAGCAGCCTACACCCCTTTAGCTCCTACAATGAGCAGTTCTTC	CASSLHPFSSYNEQFF
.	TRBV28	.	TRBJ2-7	TGTGCCAGCAGTTCACGGATTCCCCCCTACGAGCAGTACTTC	CASSSRIPPYEQYF
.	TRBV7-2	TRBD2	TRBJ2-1	TGTGCCAGCAGCCCCCGGCGGGCGGGAGTTCTCCGGAATGAGCAGTTCTTC	CASSPRRAGVLRNEQFF